This T cell receptor beta chain was sequenced for a study of T-cell reconstitution after alpha-beta-depleted transplantation in children. The table lists this clonotype with a few counts. This sample's TCRbeta library carried unique molecular identifier barcodes. TCRdb passed the PCR reads through MiXCR, listing each CDR3 protein once. The table includes 500,000 to 750,000 distinct CDR3 sequences, around 27% detected once. The clonotype comes from a boy in the first two years of life with Wiskott-Aldrich syndrome, due to receive a stem cell transplant. The sample here was PBMCs, taken before TCRalphabeta/CD19-depleted stem cell transplant.

CDR3 coding DNA: TGTGCCAGCAGCATCCGCTCGCTCGGGGGAAGCAAGTACAATGAGCAGTTCTTC. Its protein is CASSIRSLGGSKYNEQFF. The chain combines TRBV9 with TRBJ2-1, with a tentative D call TRBD2 (6 bases). V shed 4 bases and J shed 4 bases, with 24 bases lying between them. Germline V CDR1 and CDR2: SGDLS, YYNGEE. The CDR3 covers 18 residues.